This is a list of T cell receptor beta chains from one sample in a study of naive and memory T cell subsets. In TCRdb, the UMI-ligation and nested PCR reads were re-called with MiXCR into one record per CDR3 protein. The sample has 150,000 or so distinct CDR3 sequences, roughly 22% seen once. The material sequenced was naive CD4+ T cells from blood. Source of these receptors: a human donor in good health. CDR3s include the opening cysteine and the closing phenylalanine or tryptophan. The order of the fields is D gene, V gene, J gene, clone size, CDR3 DNA, CDR3 protein. The D gene is left open where the match is weak. Clone size appears in some rows only: once, few, many, or a class for an expanded clone.

>NA|TRBV3-1|TRBJ2-7|NA
TGTGCCAGCAGCCAAAGGTTGGGTGGCTGCGAGCAGTACTTC
CASSQRLGGCEQYF
>NA|TRBV29-1|TRBJ1-2|NA
TGCAGCGTTGTCGGGGGATCGGATGGCTACACCTTC
CSVVGGSDGYTF
>NA|TRBV5-5|TRBJ2-2|few
TGTGCCAGCAGCTTGGAGGCACAGGGAAGAACCGGGGAGCTGTTTTTT
CASSLEAQGRTGELFF
>NA|TRBV10-3|TRBJ2-3|many
TGTGCCATCTCAAGCGCCCGAGATACGCAGTATTTT
CAISSARDTQYF
>TRBD1|TRBV6-5|TRBJ2-5|NA
TGTGCCAGCAGTCGCACATTCGGGACAGCCGAGACCCAGTACTTC
CASSRTFGTAETQYF
>TRBD2|TRBV12-3/TRBV12-4|TRBJ2-7|NA
TGTGCCAGCACTCACTTCCAGCCCCTCGGGAGGGGAGAGCAGTACTTC
CASTHFQPLGRGEQYF
>NA|TRBV11-1|TRBJ2-1|NA
TGTGCCAGCAGCTTAGCCAGCGGAGGCTACAATGAGCAGTTCTTC
CASSLASGGYNEQFF
>TRBD2|TRBV9|TRBJ2-5|many
TGTGCCAGCAGCCGGGGACTAGCGGAGGGGGAAGAGACCCAGTACTTC
CASSRGLAEGEETQYF
>NA|TRBV29-1|TRBJ2-3|few
TGCGGAGGACTTGTGGGGGATACGCAGTATTTT
CGGLVGDTQYF
>TRBD2|TRBV7-3|TRBJ2-7|NA
TGTGCCAGCAGCCGTAGCGGGGGGGAAGAGCAGTACTTC
CASSRSGGEEQYF
>NA|TRBV28|TRBJ2-6|NA
TGTGCCAGCTCAATAGGGGGATACGGGGCCAACGTCCTGACTTTC
CASSIGGYGANVLTF
>TRBD1|TRBV20-1|TRBJ1-5|NA
TGCAGTGCAAGCGGGACAGCAGTCACTAATCAGCCCCAGCATTTT
CSASGTAVTNQPQHF
>NA|TRBV6-1|TRBJ2-7|NA
TGTGCCAGCAGTGAAGCGGACAACTCCTACGAGCAGTACTTC
CASSEADNSYEQYF
>TRBD2|TRBV6-5|TRBJ2-2|few
TGTGCCAGCAGTCCTTGGCGGGAGTTAAAGGATTGGAACACCGGGGAGCTGTTTTTT
CASSPWRELKDWNTGELFF
>NA|TRBV2|TRBJ2-2|NA
TGTGCCAGCAGTCCCCAGACCGTTAACACCGGGGAGCTGTTTTTT
CASSPQTVNTGELFF
>TRBD1|TRBV29-1|TRBJ2-7|NA
TGCAGCGTGGGACAGGGGCACGAGCAGTACTTC
CSVGQGHEQYF
>TRBD2|TRBV12-3/TRBV12-4|TRBJ2-1|NA
TGTGCCAGCAGTGGGGGACTAGCGGGAGATCGCTCGGAGCAGTTCTTC
CASSGGLAGDRSEQFF
>NA|TRBV5-5|TRBJ2-6|NA
TGTGCCAGCAGCGCCAGGGTCTCTGGGGCCAACGTCCTGACTTTC
CASSARVSGANVLTF
>TRBD1|TRBV5-8|TRBJ2-3|many
TGTGCCAGCAGTACCGGACAGGGATTTTTAGATACGCAGTATTTT
CASSTGQGFLDTQYF
>NA|TRBV5-1|TRBJ2-1|NA
TGCGCCAGCAGCTTGGGTAGCGGACAACCTGTGCAGTTCTTC
CASSLGSGQPVQFF
>TRBD2|TRBV20-1|TRBJ2-5|few
TGCAGTGCTAGAGGCCGAGCTAGCGGAGGTCAAGAGACCCAGTACTTC
CSARGRASGGQETQYF
>TRBD1|TRBV29-1|TRBJ2-5|few
TGCAGCGTTACGCCTTACGGGACAGGGGGCAGTGAGACCCAGTACTTC
CSVTPYGTGGSETQYF
>TRBD2|TRBV5-1|TRBJ2-7|NA
TGCGCCAGCAGCTTGGAACCTAGCGGGATTGCCTACGAGCAGTACTTC
CASSLEPSGIAYEQYF
>NA|TRBV5-4|TRBJ1-1|few
TGTGCCAGCAGCTTGAGTCGAACAATGAGCACTGAAGCTTTCTTT
CASSLSRTMSTEAFF
>NA|TRBV6-1|TRBJ2-2|few
TGTGCCAGCAGTGACCCCAGGGGACCTAACACCGGGGAGCTGTTTTTT
CASSDPRGPNTGELFF
>NA|TRBV28|TRBJ1-5|few
TGTGCCACCAATTCTCCGGAGGGTGCCGTCAATCAGCCCCAGCATTTT
CATNSPEGAVNQPQHF
>NA|TRBV29-1|TRBJ2-5|few
TGCAGCGCCGGAGGGGTATCTATGCGGGAGACCCAGTACTTC
CSAGGVSMRETQYF
>NA|TRBV20-1|TRBJ2-1|NA
TGCAGTGCTAGAGCAGAACTAGGGGAGTTCTTC
CSARAELGEFF
>TRBD2|TRBV28|TRBJ2-1|few
TGTGCCAGCAGTACCCGGACTAGCGGGAGGGCCTCCTACAATGAGCAGTTCTTC
CASSTRTSGRASYNEQFF
>NA|TRBV28|TRBJ1-5|NA
TGTGCCAGCAGTTCGACGGCCAGAAGAAATCAGCCCCAGCATTTT
CASSSTARRNQPQHF
>TRBD2|TRBV10-3|TRBJ2-3|few
TGTGCCATCAGCGGAAACTCGCGGGAGATAGGAGATACGCAGTATTTT
CAISGNSREIGDTQYF
>TRBD1|TRBV14|TRBJ2-5|NA
TGTGCCAGCAGCTCAAAACAGGGGATCCAAGAGACCCAGTACTTC
CASSSKQGIQETQYF
>NA|TRBV11-2|TRBJ2-1|few
TGTGCCAGCAGCTTAGATCCGGGCGGGACATCCTACAATGAGCAGTTCTTC
CASSLDPGGTSYNEQFF
>TRBD2|TRBV19|TRBJ2-1|NA
TGTGCCAGTAGTCCCCCCCCCCGTCAGCGGGAGGGTTCCTACAATGAGCAGTTCTTC
CASSPPPRQREGSYNEQFF
>NA|TRBV7-2|TRBJ1-6|few
TGTGCCAGCAGCTTCCGGGACCGTAATTCACCCCTCCACTTT
CASSFRDRNSPLHF
>NA|TRBV6-5|TRBJ1-1|few
TGTGCCAGCAGTTACTCAGCTAGTGGGGCCACTGAAGCTTTCTTT
CASSYSASGATEAFF